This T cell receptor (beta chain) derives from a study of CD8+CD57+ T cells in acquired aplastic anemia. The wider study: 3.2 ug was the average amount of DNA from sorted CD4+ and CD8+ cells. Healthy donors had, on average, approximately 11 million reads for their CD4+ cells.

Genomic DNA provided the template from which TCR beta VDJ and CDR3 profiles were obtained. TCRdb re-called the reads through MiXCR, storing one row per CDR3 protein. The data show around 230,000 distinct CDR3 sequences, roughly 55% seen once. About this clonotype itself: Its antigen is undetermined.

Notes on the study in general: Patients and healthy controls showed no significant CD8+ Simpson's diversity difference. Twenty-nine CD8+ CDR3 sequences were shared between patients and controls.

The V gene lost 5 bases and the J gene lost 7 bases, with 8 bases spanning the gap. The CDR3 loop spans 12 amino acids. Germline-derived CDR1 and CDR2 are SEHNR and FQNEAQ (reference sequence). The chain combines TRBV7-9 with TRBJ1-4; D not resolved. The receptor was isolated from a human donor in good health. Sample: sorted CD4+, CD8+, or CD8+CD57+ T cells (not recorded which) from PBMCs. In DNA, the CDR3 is TGTGCCAGCAGCCCAATATGTGAAAAACTGTTTTTT. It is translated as CASSPICEKLFF. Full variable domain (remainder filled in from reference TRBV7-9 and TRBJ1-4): DTGVSQNPRHKITKRGQNVTFRCDPISEHNRLYWYRQTLGQGPEFLTYFQNEAQLEKSRLLSDRFSAERPKGSFSTLEIQRTEQGDSAMYLCASSPICEKLFFGSGTQLSVL.